This T cell receptor beta chain was retrieved from a study of blood T cells in healthy people across ages. On the study more broadly: Every two T cells gave about one barcoded beta molecule via template switching.

Through a sample-barcoded 5' primer and a J-beta primer mix, a second PCR was run for 7 to 11 cycles. MiXCR, run by TCRdb on the 5' RACE reads, gives a single entry per CDR3 protein. The sample gives 1.8 million or so distinct CDR3 sequences, about 39% of which show up once; 23% is in the top ten. The CDR3 is 19 residues long. Per germline, CDR1 SGHTA and CDR2 FQGNSA. Trimming removed 3 bases from V and 0 bases from J; junction bases left unmatched: 7. The study, taken as a whole, reports: Unsorted PBMC material precluded a definitive naive versus antigen-experienced comparison. Donor CMV status, an unknown factor, possibly confounded changes in expanded clonotypes. Measured against age, TCR beta diversity per million T cells decreased in a roughly linear manner.

Concerning this clonotype itself: The antigen is undetermined.

The origin of this receptor is a human donor in good health. V is TRBV7-2 and J is TRBJ2-1; TRBD2 matches at 14 bases. The sample consisted of blood. CDR3: CASSFPGTSGGSSYNEQFF. In nucleotides, the CDR3 is TGTGCCAGCAGCTTCCCCGGGACTAGCGGGGGTAGCTCCTACAATGAGCAGTTCTTC. The full variable domain, its missing parts supplied by reference TRBV7-2 and TRBJ2-1, is GAGVSQSPSNKVTEKGKDVELRCDPISGHTALYWYRQSLGQGLEFLIYFQGNSAPDKSGLPSDRFSAERTGGSVSTLTIQRTQQEDSAVYLCASSFPGTSGGSSYNEQFFGPGTRLTVL.